This T cell receptor beta chain was recorded in a study of regulatory T cells in long-lasting Graves disease. Overall study findings and caveats: Preferential use of TRBV28, TRBJ1-2 and TRBJ2-5 was seen in persistent disease.

CDR3 regions were amplified by Arm-PCR using iRepertoire HTBI primers to build TCR beta libraries. TCRdb passed the multiplex PCR reads through MiXCR, listing each CDR3 protein once. This sample has around 450,000 distinct CDR3 sequences, with roughly a fifth found just once. Sample time point: persistent/refractory GD, antithyroid drugs over 5 years with positive TRAb. PBMC-extracted RNA yielded the TCR library. This clonotype was found many times. Its antigen is unidentified. Trimming removed 3 bases at V and 1 base at J, with 6 bases between. Per germline, CDR1 SNHLY and CDR2 FYNNEI. The CDR3 totals 13 residues.

Sample: peripheral blood mononuclear cells (PBMCs), taken when the disease was refractory, from a patient treated with antithyroid drugs. V gene TRBV2 combines with J gene TRBJ1-1; D gene uncertain. The sequence was collected from a female donor with Graves disease. For the CDR3, the DNA is TGTGCCAGCAGTGAGAACTGGAACACTGAAGCTTTCTTT. This translates into CASSENWNTEAFF.